This T cell receptor (beta chain) was sequenced during a study of T cells after yellow fever vaccination. Using its own MiXCR run on the 5' RACE reads, TCRdb lists one record per CDR3 protein. The repertoire holds under 600,000 distinct CDR3 sequences, with approximately 15% as singletons. The germline V and J ends were trimmed by 5 bases and 5 bases, with 10 bases remaining between them. Per the germline V gene, CDR1 is MRHNA and CDR2 is SNTAGT. The CDR3 spans 13 residues. The sequence came from a man aged 30 to 39 who received the YFV17D yellow fever vaccine. This chain links TRBV6-4 with TRBJ2-1; D is possibly TRBD1 (5 bases). The sample consisted of PBMCs, taken on the day of the yellow fever booster vaccination. CDR3 protein: CASSIQENNEQFF. The CDR3 nucleotides read TGTGCCAGCAGTATACAGGAGAACAATGAGCAGTTCTTC.